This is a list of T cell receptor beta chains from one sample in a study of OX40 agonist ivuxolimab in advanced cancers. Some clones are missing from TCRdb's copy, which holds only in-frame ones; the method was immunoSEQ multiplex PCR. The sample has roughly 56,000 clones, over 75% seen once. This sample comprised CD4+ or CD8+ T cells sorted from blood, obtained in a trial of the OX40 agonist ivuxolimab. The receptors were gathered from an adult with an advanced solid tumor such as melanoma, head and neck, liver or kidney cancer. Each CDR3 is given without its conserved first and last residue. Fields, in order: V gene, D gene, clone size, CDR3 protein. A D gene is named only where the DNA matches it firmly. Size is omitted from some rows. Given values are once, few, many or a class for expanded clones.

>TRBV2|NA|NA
ASSGDSSYEQY
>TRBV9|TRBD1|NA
ASSVAPGGDYGYT
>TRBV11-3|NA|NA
ASRKRDSPTETQY
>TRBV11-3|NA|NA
ASSSRVRTKETQY
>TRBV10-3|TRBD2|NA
AISDILAGDTDTQY
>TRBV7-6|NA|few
ASSLQGTDTQY
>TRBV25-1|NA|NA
ASSEWTKGETQY
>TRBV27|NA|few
ASTVQFGSKLF
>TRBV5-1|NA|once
ASSPGQNTGELF
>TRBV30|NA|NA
AWSPVGGNTEAF
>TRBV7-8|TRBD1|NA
ASSPRRGTGVASRNIQY
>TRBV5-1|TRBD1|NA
ASSSTGGSTEAF
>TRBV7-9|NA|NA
ASSPGIGIGQPQH
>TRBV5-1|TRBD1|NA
ASSYRPGTGGGETQY
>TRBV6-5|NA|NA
ASSTPGRAKEY
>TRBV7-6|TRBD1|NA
ASSITGGEQY
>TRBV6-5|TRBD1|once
ASSSPGQGKGYGYT
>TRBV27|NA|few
ASSLSVSTYSYEQY
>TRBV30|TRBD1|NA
AWSNRGPYNSPLH
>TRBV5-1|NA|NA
ASSLLAGNTEAF
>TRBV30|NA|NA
AWSLGENYNSPLH
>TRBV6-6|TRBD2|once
ASRETSGANYEQY
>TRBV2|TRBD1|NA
ASSETLGTGQETQY
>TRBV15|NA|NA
ATSRGGRGPPPQPQH
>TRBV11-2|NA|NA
ASSQDANTGELF
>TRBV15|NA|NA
ATSRPGTPDYEQY
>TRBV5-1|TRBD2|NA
ASSEVSGRTEQF
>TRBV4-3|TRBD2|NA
ASSQYSGSTDTQY
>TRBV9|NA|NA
ASSVATKNEQF
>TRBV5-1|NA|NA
ASSRTPADNEQF
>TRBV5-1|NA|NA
ASSPGSRSYNEQF
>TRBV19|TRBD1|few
ASSTPRQGNTEAF
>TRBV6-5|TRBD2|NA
ASSYSKTGGVNEQF
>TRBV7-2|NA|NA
ASSFDTHSQPQH
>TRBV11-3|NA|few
ASSLTVQNNEQF
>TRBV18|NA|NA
ASSPYQETQY
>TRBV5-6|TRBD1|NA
ASSLGTGVNGYT
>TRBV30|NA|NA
AWSVQGVILGYT
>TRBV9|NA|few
ASSPGHLETQY
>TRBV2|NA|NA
ASSLLQGNQPQH
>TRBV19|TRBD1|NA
ASSIVPGQGVERTQY
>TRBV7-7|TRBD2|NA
ASSLDGGRNEQF
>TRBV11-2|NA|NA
ASSLERTRRD
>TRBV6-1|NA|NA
ASSLRALIAEAF
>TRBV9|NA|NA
ASSGSGGFYGYT
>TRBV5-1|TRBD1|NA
ASTRDRGDYGYT
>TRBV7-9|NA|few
ASSNHRTNTGELF
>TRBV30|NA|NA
AWKVLGEEQF
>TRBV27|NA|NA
ASSWAGNGYGYT
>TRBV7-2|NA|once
ASSLVAVSGETQY
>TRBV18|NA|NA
ASSVTDTPNTEAF
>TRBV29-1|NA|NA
SVEEIREETQY
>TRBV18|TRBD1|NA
ASSPDITGVSTGELF
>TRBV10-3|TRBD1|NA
AIRKDIGTAYGYT
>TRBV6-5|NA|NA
ASKNRRNTGELF